This T cell receptor (beta chain) derives from a study of cytomegalovirus exposure and HLA in healthy donors. V dropped 6 bases and J dropped 8 bases, with 21 bases sitting between them. Germline V gene lookup returns CDR1 MNHNY and CDR2 SVGAGI (reference sequence). The CDR3 consists of 15 residues. 13 Jbeta primers and 60 Vbeta primers were used for the PCR. Some clones are missing from TCRdb's copy, which holds only in-frame ones; the method was immunoSEQ multiplex PCR. The repertoire includes about 140,000 clones, approximately 79% of them detected once, and 1.2% sits in the top ten. The rearrangement joins TRBV6-6 to TRBJ2-3; weak D call: TRBD2 (6 bases). The sequence was collected from a female donor in good health and CMV-seronegative. Source material: PBMCs. CDR3 sequence reads: CASSRTSSPSSTQYF. CDR3 coding DNA: TGTGCCAGCAGCAGAACTAGCTCCCCATCCTCTACGCAGTATTTT.